This T cell receptor (beta chain) was observed in a study of blood T cell repertoires in COVID-19. At the level of the study: The study drew acute and convalescent COVID-19 samples from the United States, Italy and Spain. PBMCs, B-cell-depleted T cells, or T cells were the source of the cDNA or gDNA that made up the material.

The repertoire was sequenced with immunoSEQ multiplex PCR; TCRdb's copy has only in-frame clones and lacks some. The sample lists approximately 390,000 clones, 80% to 90% occurring once. Two negative PCRs, clearance, or symptom resolution had been documented for recovered Cohort 3 donors. The clonotype originates from a woman between 50 and 59 years old who had recovered from COVID-19. Input material: PBMCs or T cells enriched from blood (not recorded which).

CDR3 protein: CASSLLRVPHRNTEAFF. In DNA, the CDR3 is TGTGCCAGCAGTTTACTACGAGTTCCGCACCGGAACACTGAAGCTTTCTTT. The gene calls are TRBV27 and TRBJ1-1; D not certain. CDR1 and CDR2 from the germline V gene are MNHEY and SMNVEV (reference sequence). V was shortened by 2 bases and J by 1 base, with 17 bases between the two germline ends. The CDR3 is made up of 17 amino acids.